One and the same sample provided the 2 T cell receptor beta chains below, sequenced in a study of regulatory T cells in long-lasting Graves disease. In building TCR beta libraries, iRepertoire HTBI primers were used together with Arm-PCR of CDR3 regions. TCRdb recomputed calls from the multiplex PCR reads with MiXCR, one row per CDR3 protein. The sample includes 350,000 to 500,000 distinct CDR3 sequences, approximately 15% of them seen just once. Noted time point: newly diagnosed GD, antithyroid drugs for less than 3 months. The authors made the TCR library using RNA they extracted from PBMCs. The sample was also linked to a second study, of T cells in Graves' hyperthyroidism and ophthalmopathy.

The specimen comprised peripheral blood mononuclear cells (PBMCs), sampled at new diagnosis, from a patient treated with antithyroid drugs. The receptors were sampled from a woman between 45 and 65 years old with Graves disease.

This clonotype occurred many times. The chain couples TRBV16 to TRBJ2-1, with TRBD1 identical over 9 bases. Germline lookup yields CDR1 KGHSY and CDR2 FQNENV. The CDR3 has 13 residues. After removal of 8 bases from V and 10 bases from J, the junction contained 9 bases not matched to a gene. The CDR3 loop reads CASGQGRAWEQFF. CDR3 nucleotide sequence: TGTGCCAGCGGACAGGGGAGGGCCTGGGAGCAGTTCTTC.

A note on this clonotype: A much larger clone lies a single base off, so this may be a read error. This chain uses TRBV7-9 with TRBJ2-7; 14 nucleotides match TRBD2. CDR1 is SEHNR and CDR2 is FQNEAQ in the germline V gene (reference sequence). The CDR3 is 19 amino acids. CDR3 protein: CVSSSQQGTSGRGSYEQYF. The CDR3 DNA reads TGTGTCAGCAGCTCGCAACAGGGGACTAGCGGGAGAGGGAGCTACGAGCAGTACTTC.